The 22 T cell receptor beta chains below come from one sample, sequenced in a study of response to subunit inactivated influenza vaccine. TCRdb redid the calling of the RT-PCR reads with MiXCR, one entry per CDR3 protein. This table has more than 700,000 distinct CDR3 sequences, less than 25% appearing once. The sequences come from PBMCs from blood, collected around 5 days after vaccination. These receptors were taken from a man aged 50-60 years who received an inactivated influenza vaccine.

CDR3 in amino acids: CASSSDRSAAYEQYF. The CDR3 nucleotides read TGTGCCAGCAGTTCCGACAGGAGCGCGGCCTACGAGCAGTACTTC. The chain is built from TRBV12-3 or TRBV12-4 and TRBJ2-7; D might be TRBD1 (6 bases). Trimming pared 4 bases from V and 2 bases from J, leaving 15 bases between. The CDR3 contains 15 residues.

The rearrangement links TRBV7-2 to TRBJ2-5, with TRBD2 matching over 13 bases. Germline V gene lookup returns CDR1 SGHTA and CDR2 FQGNSA. V lost 3 bases, J lost 2 bases, and 3 bases stayed unmatched. CDR3 length: 16 residues. The CDR3 DNA follows: TGTGCCAGCAGCTTGACTAGCGGGAGGTTACAAGAGACCCAGTACTTC. The encoded protein is CASSLTSGRLQETQYF.

In this sample, this clonotype turned up a few times. The gene calls are TRBV29-1 and TRBJ2-7; a possible D gene is TRBD1 (6 bases). This CDR3 comprises 12 residues. Germline V CDR1 and CDR2: SQVTM, ANQGSEA. Trimming removed 6 bases at V and 1 base at J, with 10 bases between. The CDR3 bases are TGCAGCGTCATCCAGGGGTCCTACGAGCAGTACTTC. Encoded protein: CSVIQGSYEQYF.

This clonotype was seen a handful of times. The gene calls are TRBV29-1 and TRBJ2-3, with TRBD2 matching over 10 bases. CDR3 length: 14 residues. V was clipped by 4 bases and J by 2 bases; unmatched bases: 3. CDR1 and CDR2 (germline): SQVTM, ANQGSEA. The CDR3 spells CSVGTSGYTDTQYF. CDR3 DNA sequence: TGCAGCGTTGGGACTAGCGGATACACAGATACGCAGTATTTT.

The rearrangement joins TRBV12-3 or TRBV12-4 to TRBJ2-2; 7 positions match TRBD1. The CDR3 runs 18 residues. The trim removed 6 bases at V and 1 base at J, leaving 14 bases unmatched. The CDR3 bases are TGTGCCAGCAGATCCGGAAATCGACAGGGTCTGAACACCGGGGAGCTGTTTTTT. Its protein product is CASRSGNRQGLNTGELFF.

The genes are TRBV5-1 and TRBJ2-7, with a weak D call TRBD2 (5 bases). Germline V gene lookup returns CDR1 SGHRS and CDR2 YFSETQ. This CDR3 has 15 residues. The ends were cut back, 2 bases at V and 0 bases at J, with 12 bases in the middle. The CDR3 here is CASSFGLIGSYEQYF. CDR3 nucleotides: TGCGCCAGCAGCTTCGGACTCATAGGCTCCTACGAGCAGTACTTC. The full variable domain, in which reference TRBV5-1 and TRBJ2-7 provide the parts outside the CDR3, is KAGVTQTPRYLIKTRGQQVTLSCSPISGHRSVSWYQQTPGQGLQFLFEYFSETQRNKGNFPGRFSGRQFSNSRSEMNVSTLELGDSALYLCASSFGLIGSYEQYFGPGTRLTVT.

This chain connects TRBV7-9 to TRBJ2-5; D is possibly TRBD2 (6 bases). V shed 5 bases and J shed 4 bases, with 17 bases lying between them. Per germline, CDR1 SEHNR and CDR2 FQNEAQ (reference sequence). CDR3 size: 15 residues. The CDR3 loop reads CASSLRDSLTETQYF. In DNA, the CDR3 is TGTGCCAGCAGCCTGCGGGACTCACTCACAGAGACCCAGTACTTC.

V and J are TRBV5-1 and TRBJ2-1, with 9 bases lining up with TRBD1. Trimming removed 0 bases from V and 4 bases from J; junction bases left unmatched: 5. This CDR3 is built from 16 residues. Germline values: CDR1 SGHRS, CDR2 YFSETQ. The CDR3 coding sequence is TGCGCCAGCAGCTTGGCCTTCGGACAGGGGTACAATGAGCAGTTCTTC. Translated, it gives CASSLAFGQGYNEQFF. The full variable domain, rest sourced from reference TRBV5-1 and TRBJ2-1, is KAGVTQTPRYLIKTRGQQVTLSCSPISGHRSVSWYQQTPGQGLQFLFEYFSETQRNKGNFPGRFSGRQFSNSRSEMNVSTLELGDSALYLCASSLAFGQGYNEQFFGPGTRLTVL.

CDR3 sequence: CAWSVQRDIYGYTF. In DNA, the CDR3 is TGTGCCTGGAGTGTACAGAGGGACATCTATGGCTACACCTTC. The chain joins TRBV30 to TRBJ1-2, with D possibly TRBD1 on 6 matching bases. Trimming stripped 0 bases from V and 4 bases from J, with 12 bases between. The germline V gene encodes CDR1 GTSNPN and CDR2 SVGIG (reference sequence). The CDR3 length is 14 residues.

The V gene is TRBV6-1, the J gene TRBJ1-1; TRBD1 matches at 7 bases. The germline V gene encodes CDR1 MNHNS and CDR2 SASEGT. V gave up 5 bases and J gave up 5 bases; unmatched junction bases: 8. The length of the CDR3 is 14 residues. The CDR3 DNA reads as TGTGCCAGCAGTCGACAGGGCCAAGGGACTGAAGCTTTCTTT. Translation: CASSRQGQGTEAFF.

V usage is TRBV12-3 or TRBV12-4 and J usage is TRBJ2-5, with a possible D match to TRBD1 (6 bases). V lost 4 bases and J 3 bases, leaving 12 bases between the germline ends. CDR3 length equals 14 residues. The DNA for the CDR3 is TGTGCCAGCAGTTACTCAGGGGTGGAAGAGACCCAGTACTTC. It encodes CASSYSGVEETQYF.

This clonotype was observed many times. The chain links TRBV6-2 or TRBV6-3 to TRBJ2-7; possible D gene TRBD1, 6 bases. The CDR3 contains 13 residues. The ends were cut back, 4 bases at V and 3 bases at J, with 10 bases in the middle. CDR1 is MNHEY, CDR2 SVGEGT, per germline. Written as DNA, the CDR3 is TGTGCCAGCAGTTGGGGCAGGGGCTACGAGCAGTACTTC. It codes for CASSWGRGYEQYF.

There are many counts of this clonotype. J is TRBJ1-5 and V is TRBV29-1, with 8 bases lining up with TRBD1. In germline, CDR1 is SQVTM, CDR2 ANQGSEA. Germline trimming cut 7 bases from V and 7 bases from J; bases unmatched to any gene: 9. The CDR3 length is 13 residues. The CDR3 loop is CSAGTGPGQPQHF. The CDR3 DNA follows: TGCAGCGCCGGGACAGGTCCGGGACAGCCCCAGCATTTT.

This clonotype was picked up many times. The chain couples TRBV4-1 to TRBJ2-3, with TRBD1 matching over 12 bases. V shed 4 bases, J shed 4 bases, and the junction held 6 bases outside the gene matches. This CDR3 region has 16 residues. Germline V gene data show CDR1 as MGHRA and CDR2 as YSYEKL. The CDR3: CASSPGQGASADTQYF. The DNA of the CDR3 is TGCGCCAGCAGCCCGGGACAGGGGGCGTCCGCAGATACGCAGTATTTT.

The chain is built from TRBV7-2 and TRBJ2-3; 7 bases are shared with TRBD2. The CDR3 runs to 18 residues. CDR1 and CDR2 from the germline V gene are SGHTA and FQGNSA. The V and J ends lost 0 bases and 2 bases, in that order; junction bases with no gene match: 11. CDR3 region: CASSLARGGGRPTDTQYF. DNA for the CDR3: TGTGCCAGCAGCTTAGCGCGCGGAGGCGGGAGACCCACAGATACGCAGTATTTT.

This rearrangement joins TRBV19 to TRBJ2-7; 9 nucleotides agree with TRBD1. J was trimmed by 5 bases and V by 5 bases; bases with no gene match: 7. The CDR3 loop spans 14 amino acids. The germline CDR1 and CDR2 sequences are LNHDA and SQIVND (reference sequence). CDR3 protein: CASSVGTGIDEQYF. CDR3 nucleotides: TGTGCCAGTAGTGTCGGGACAGGGATCGACGAGCAGTACTTC.

This chain's CDR3 is CASSLEDEKLFF. CDR3 bases: TGCGCCAGCAGCTTGGAAGATGAAAAACTGTTTTTT. J is TRBJ1-4 and V is TRBV5-1, with D uncertain. The length of the CDR3 is 12 residues. The V and J ends lost 0 bases and 6 bases respectively, with 3 bases between them. Per the germline V gene, CDR1 is SGHRS and CDR2 is YFSETQ.

In this sample, this clonotype turned up a few times. The chain combines TRBV2 with TRBJ2-1; D is possibly TRBD2 (5 bases). Germline assignment: CDR1 SNHLY and CDR2 FYNNEI. The V gene lost 4 bases and the J gene lost 0 bases, with 19 bases spanning the gap. This CDR3 is 18 amino acids long. DNA for the CDR3: TGTGCCAGCAGTGGGAGGACTTACCTACTGAGCTCCTACAATGAGCAGTTCTTC. Translating it yields CASSGRTYLLSSYNEQFF.

This clonotype was detected only a few times. V usage is TRBV12-3 or TRBV12-4 and J usage is TRBJ1-6, with D tentatively TRBD1 (5 bases). Trimming took off 5 bases at V and 11 bases at J, with 16 bases between the two ends. This CDR3 contains 14 residues. This chain's CDR3 is CASSPRQSAAPLHF. CDR3 bases: TGTGCCAGCAGTCCCCGACAGTCTGCGGCACCCCTCCACTTT.

This chain links TRBV6-5 with TRBJ2-7; 8 nucleotides match TRBD1. The CDR3 extends over 14 amino acids. CDR1 and CDR2 from the germline V gene are MNHEY and SVGAGI. After removal of 4 bases from V and 3 bases from J, the junction contained 5 bases not matched to a gene. The CDR3 here is CASSSQGGGYEQYF. CDR3 bases: TGTGCCAGCAGTTCACAGGGGGGAGGCTACGAGCAGTACTTC.

This chain links TRBV20-1 with TRBJ1-5; the D gene is possibly TRBD1 (5 bases). Trimming removed 3 bases from V and 0 bases from J, with 12 bases in between. This CDR3 is built from 15 residues. Germline CDR1 DFQATT, CDR2 SNEGSKA (reference sequence). The CDR3 spells CSASNRLGSNQPQHF. The CDR3 DNA reads TGCAGTGCTAGTAACAGGCTGGGTAGCAATCAGCCCCAGCATTTT.

V is TRBV16 and J is TRBJ2-7; TRBD1 might be the D (5 bases). V was trimmed by 0 bases and J by 6 bases, leaving 9 bases between them. The CDR3 extends over 13 amino acids. The V gene's germline CDR1 is KGHSY and CDR2 FQNENV. In DNA, the CDR3 is TGTGCCAGCAGCCAATCGGTACAGGCCGAGCAGTACTTC. Amino acids: CASSQSVQAEQYF. Together with reference TRBV16 and TRBJ2-7, the CDR3 gives the full variable domain: GEEVAQTPKHLVRGEGQKAKLYCAPIKGHSYVFWYQQVLKNEFKFLISFQNENVFDETGMPKERFSAKCLPNSPCSLEIQATKLEDSAVYFCASSQSVQAEQYFGPGTRLTVT.